The 3 T cell receptor beta chains below were found in one sample sequenced in a study of T cell responses to AZD1222 COVID-19 vaccine. Using immunoSEQ multiplex PCR, the repertoire was profiled, and TCRdb retains in-frame clones only, with some absent. The table has over 100,000 clones, around nine tenths seen once; the top ten hold less than 4%. This specimen consisted of peripheral blood, obtained on day 0 of AZD1222 vaccination. These receptors were collected from an adult in good health.

The V call is TRBV25-1, the J call TRBJ1-1; the D gene is possibly TRBD1 (5 bases). Germline lookup yields CDR1 MGHDK and CDR2 SYGVNS. V was cut by 5 bases and J by 1 base, with 8 bases left in between. There are 13 residues in the CDR3. The CDR3 reads CASSPGGNTEAFF. CDR3 sequence (DNA): TGTGCCAGCAGTCCTGGGGGGAACACTGAAGCTTTCTTT.

The chain couples TRBV2 to TRBJ1-3; D is unresolved. Trimming left V 8 bases short and J 4 bases short, with 9 bases between. Germline CDR1 is SNHLY and CDR2 is FYNNEI. CDR3 length equals 12 residues. CDR3: CASDGRGNTIYF. In DNA form, the CDR3 reads TGTGCCAGCGACGGACGGGGAAACACCATATATTTT.

Only a few counts were recorded for this clone. The rearrangement joins TRBV29-1 to TRBJ2-4, with D possibly matching TRBD2 (6 bases). From germline, CDR1 is SQVTM and CDR2 ANQGSEA. Trimming cost V 7 bases and J 4 bases, with 20 bases left between them. The CDR3 spans 15 residues. The CDR3 sequence is CSAMPRDSLKNIQYF. Here the CDR3 DNA reads TGCAGCGCAATGCCCAGGGACTCCCTGAAAAACATTCAGTACTTC.